Listed here is a single T cell receptor (beta chain). Its antigen is unknown. The method was immunoSEQ multiplex PCR; TCRdb's version includes in-frame clones alone and lacks a portion of them. The sample records about 45,000 clones, 60% to 70% being singletons. The source of the sample is a study of cytotoxic CD8 clonotypes in ibrutinib-treated CLL. Study information: The taking of response samples occurred after a median roughly 12 months of treatment, with a range of 6 to 36. Sequenced samples delivered averages of around 250,000 productive templates and roughly 100,000 productive rearrangements. Study-wide results and limits: Age-matched healthy donor levels were exceeded by baseline clonality, which tracked circulating CD8+ T-cell counts.

Sequenced material: PBMCs, taken after 24 months of ibrutinib treatment. The TCR sequence derives from a human donor with chronic lymphocytic leukemia.

CDR3 region: CASSPRAQGRWGFSPLHF. The CDR3 DNA reads TGTGCCAGCAGCCCTAGGGCGCAGGGGAGGTGGGGGTTTTCACCCCTCCACTTT. The rearrangement uses TRBV7-8 and TRBJ1-6; a weak D match, TRBD1 (6 bases). V was shortened by 5 bases and J by 9 bases, with 26 bases between the two germline ends. Germline CDR1 SGHVS, CDR2 FQNEAQ. The CDR3 covers 18 residues.